Each of the 26 T cell receptor beta chains below was sequenced from the same sample in a study of CD8 T cells in ankylosing spondylitis. Study observations and caveats: Characteristic, it appeared, of ankylosing spondylitis blood was a TCR beta motif of eight highly homologous variants.

TCRdb recomputed calls from the 5' RACE reads with MiXCR, one row per CDR3 protein. The table has about 500,000 distinct CDR3 sequences, about an eighth seen once. For these TCRs, the target antigens are not known. Sequencing was performed on blood, either unsorted or a sorted T cell fraction (not recorded which). Receptors originate from a male donor with ankylosing spondylitis.

This clonotype has ten or more counts. This rearrangement joins TRBV24-1 to TRBJ2-1; D tentatively fits TRBD1 or TRBD2 (7 bases each). Germline V lookup: CDR1 KGHDR, CDR2 SFDVKD. This CDR3 comprises 18 residues. Trimming stripped 3 bases from V and 3 bases from J, with 20 bases between. The CDR3 region has the DNA TGTGCCACCAGTGATCCAAGAGCAGGGGGACTAAGCTACAATGAGCAGTTCTTC. Protein: CATSDPRAGGLSYNEQFF.

In its sample, this clonotype was seen a few times. The genes are TRBV7-9 and TRBJ1-1; 10 positions match TRBD1. The germline CDR1 and CDR2 sequences are SEHNR and FQNEAQ (reference sequence). The CDR3 length is 16 residues. Trimming cost V 3 bases and J 3 bases; bases outside gene matches: 7. Here the CDR3 DNA reads TGTGCCAGCAGCTTTTGGACAGGGGGTACGGACACTGAAGCTTTCTTT. This gives the protein CASSFWTGGTDTEAFF.

V is TRBV6-1 and J is TRBJ1-5; D gene uncertain. CDR3 length: 13 amino acids. The V and J ends lost 9 bases and 5 bases respectively, with 14 bases between them. Germline assignment: CDR1 MNHNS and CDR2 SASEGT. CDR3: CASTPVSDQPQHF. The CDR3 DNA follows: TGTGCCAGTACACCAGTGAGTGATCAGCCCCAGCATTTT.

In its sample, this clonotype was seen a few times. This chain connects TRBV21-1 to TRBJ2-1; TRBD2 was called by the table and not checked on the DNA. TRBV21-1 is a pseudogene segment. This CDR3 contains 13 residues. The CDR3 sequence: CASSALAAPQWFF. The CDR3 region has the DNA TGTGCCAGCAGCGCGCTAGCGGCTCCTCAGTGGTTCTTC.

This clonotype was counted at least ten times. The J gene is TRBJ1-3, the V gene TRBV28; 8 bases agree with TRBD1. Germline V gives CDR1 MDHEN, CDR2 SYDVKM. The V segment lost 7 bases and the J segment 3 bases; nucleotides outside the gene matches: 8. This CDR3 contains 15 residues. CDR3 in amino acids: CASTSGGQDGNTIYF. CDR3 nucleotides: TGTGCCAGCACCTCTGGGGGACAGGATGGAAACACCATATATTTT. The whole variable domain, remainder taken from reference TRBV28 and TRBJ1-3, is DVKVTQSSRYLVKRTGEKVFLECVQDMDHENMFWYRQDPGLGLRLIYFSYDVKMKEKGDIPEGYSVSREKKERFSLILESASTNQTSMYLCASTSGGQDGNTIYFGEGSWLTVV.

The V gene is TRBV20-1, the J gene TRBJ2-1; possibly TRBD2 for D (6 bases). Germline assignment: CDR1 DFQATT and CDR2 SNEGSKA (reference sequence). V lost 5 bases and J 2 bases, leaving 10 bases between the germline ends. This CDR3 is 13 amino acids long. The CDR3 is CSAGWTTYNEQFF. The CDR3 nucleotides read TGCAGTGCTGGGTGGACTACCTACAATGAGCAGTTCTTC.

This chain connects TRBV20-1 to TRBJ1-1, with TRBD1 matching over 7 bases. CDR3 length equals 14 residues. Germline assignment: CDR1 DFQATT and CDR2 SNEGSKA (reference sequence). The V and J ends lost 0 bases and 4 bases, in that order; junction bases with no gene match: 5. The CDR3 here is CSARDRRQGTEAFF. The CDR3 bases are TGCAGTGCTAGAGATCGCAGACAGGGCACTGAAGCTTTCTTT.

There are a few counts of this clonotype. The DNA of the CDR3 is TGTGCCAGCAGCTTATCTTATAATTCACCCCTCCACTTT. Its protein is CASSLSYNSPLHF. The V gene is TRBV7-9, the J gene TRBJ1-6; no clear D gene. Germline-derived CDR1 and CDR2 are SEHNR and FQNEAQ (reference sequence). CDR3 length equals 13 residues. Between the trimmed V and J ends, which lost 2 bases and 4 bases, there was a span of 3 bases. Using reference TRBV7-9 and TRBJ1-6 for the parts outside the CDR3, the full variable domain is DTGVSQNPRHKITKRGQNVTFRCDPISEHNRLYWYRQTLGQGPEFLTYFQNEAQLEKSRLLSDRFSAERPKGSFSTLEIQRTEQGDSAMYLCASSLSYNSPLHFGNGTRLTVT.

This clonotype was counted between two and nine times. The chain uses TRBV5-1 and TRBJ1-6; D not resolved. V lost 0 bases, J lost 16 bases, and 11 bases lay in between. In germline, CDR1 is SGHRS, CDR2 YFSETQ. This CDR3 region has 12 residues. This CDR3 is CASSLGPRFLHF. The CDR3 nucleotides are TGCGCCAGCAGCTTGGGCCCTCGATTTCTCCACTTT.

The genes are TRBV19 and TRBJ2-3; TRBD2 agrees at 10 bases. Germline CDR1 LNHDA, CDR2 SQIVND (reference sequence). CDR3 length equals 17 residues. The junction had 12 bases not matched to a gene; V was cut back by 5 bases and J by 4 bases. The CDR3 reads CASSSHLQREGPDTQYF. The DNA for the CDR3 is TGTGCCAGTAGTTCACACTTGCAGCGGGAGGGTCCAGATACGCAGTATTTT.

The chain carries TRBV5-6 and TRBJ1-1; D unclear. The V gene lost 1 base and the J gene lost 4 bases, with 14 bases spanning the gap. Germline CDR1 SGHDT, CDR2 YYEEEE. The CDR3 has 15 amino acids. The CDR3 bases are TGTGCCAGCAGCTTGCCTTCATACGACGGCACTGAAGCTTTCTTT. Residues: CASSLPSYDGTEAFF. Using reference TRBV5-6 and TRBJ1-1 for the parts outside the CDR3, the full variable domain is DAGVTQSPTHLIKTRGQQVTLRCSPKSGHDTVSWYQQALGQGPQFIFQYYEEEERQRGNFPDRFSGHQFPNYSSELNVNALLLGDSALYLCASSLPSYDGTEAFFGQGTRLTVV.

This clonotype was counted a few times. V and J are TRBV20-1 and TRBJ2-1; TRBD2 matches at 10 bases. Germline assignment: CDR1 DFQATT and CDR2 SNEGSKA (reference sequence). The CDR3 consists of 14 residues. Trimming cost V 6 bases and J 4 bases; bases outside gene matches: 6. CDR3 sequence (DNA): TGCAGTGCAGCGGGAGGGTTCCCGTACAATGAGCAGTTCTTC. Translation: CSAAGGFPYNEQFF.

This clonotype has a handful of counts. Written as DNA, the CDR3 is TGTGCCAGCAGCTACATATCCGGTTCCTACGAGCAGTACGTC. Protein sequence: CASSYISGSYEQYV. The V gene is TRBV11-3, the J gene TRBJ2-7; no firm D call. The germline V gene has CDR1 SGHNT and CDR2 YENEEA. This CDR3 has 14 amino acids. V shed 4 bases and J shed 1 base, with 11 bases lying between them.

In its sample, this clonotype was seen many times. This chain uses TRBV5-6 with TRBJ2-2, with D unresolved. Per the germline V gene, CDR1 is SGHDT and CDR2 is YYEEEE. The CDR3 consists of 14 residues. V gave up 0 bases and J gave up 5 bases, with 8 bases separating them. The CDR3 region is CASSLASGTGELFF. The CDR3 DNA reads TGTGCCAGCAGCTTGGCCTCCGGTACCGGGGAGCTGTTTTTT.

This clonotype came up a few times. The genes are TRBV9 and TRBJ1-3; no clear D gene. Germline CDR1 and CDR2: SGDLS and YYNGEE. The ends were cut back, 0 bases at V and 2 bases at J, with 6 bases in the middle. This CDR3 comprises 14 residues. CDR3 loop: CASSVGPPGNTIYF. The CDR3 bases are TGTGCCAGCAGCGTAGGCCCACCTGGAAACACCATATATTTT.

The J gene is TRBJ2-7, the V gene TRBV2, with 7 bases lining up with TRBD1. The CDR3 length is 13 residues. The J segment lost 3 bases and the V segment lost 5 bases, leaving 4 bases of the junction unmatched. Germline values: CDR1 SNHLY, CDR2 FYNNEI. CDR3 residues: CASSTRDSYEQYV. In DNA, the CDR3 is TGTGCCAGCAGTACTCGGGACAGCTACGAGCAGTACGTC.

This chain joins TRBV20-1 and TRBJ2-7; 10 bases map to TRBD2. With V trimmed by 5 bases and J by 0 bases, 4 bases remained unmatched. In germline, CDR1 is DFQATT, CDR2 SNEGSKA (reference sequence). The CDR3 has 14 amino acids. Written as DNA, the CDR3 is TGCAGTGCTGTGACTAGCGGGTCCTCCTACGAGCAGTACTTC. Its protein is CSAVTSGSSYEQYF.

Many counts were recorded for this clonotype. The chain combines TRBV5-5 with TRBJ1-5, with D possibly TRBD1 on 5 matching bases. V was cut by 4 bases and J by 1 base, with 18 bases left in between. This CDR3 contains 17 residues. Per the germline V gene, CDR1 is SGHKS and CDR2 is YYEKEE (reference sequence). The CDR3 DNA sequence: TGTGCCAGCAGCCGCCGTCCCGGGACGGGGAGCAATCAGCCCCAGCATTTT. This translates into CASSRRPGTGSNQPQHF.

The V gene is TRBV7-9, the J gene TRBJ2-5; 8 bases map to TRBD1. V shed 5 bases and J 2 bases; nucleotides not matched to a gene: 7. This CDR3 is built from 15 residues. Germline V gene sequence: CDR1 SEHNR, CDR2 FQNEAQ (reference sequence). The CDR3 nucleotides read TGTGCCAGCAGCATCAACGGACAGGGACAAGAGACCCAGTACTTC. This translates into CASSINGQGQETQYF.

This clonotype occurred many times. V is TRBV5-1 and J is TRBJ2-5; no clear D. The CDR3 spans 10 residues. Trimming cost V 9 bases and J 7 bases, with 10 bases left between them. CDR1 is SGHRS and CDR2 is YFSETQ in the germline V gene. CDR3 nucleotide sequence: TGCGCCACCTCATTAGGGACCCAGTACTTC. Protein: CATSLGTQYF.

This clonotype was detected a few times. The chain carries TRBV7-2 and TRBJ2-7; D gene unclear. Trimming cost V 1 base and J 3 bases, with 13 bases left between them. CDR3 length: 15 residues. The germline V gene encodes CDR1 SGHTA and CDR2 FQGNSA. In DNA, the CDR3 is TGTGCCAGCAGCTTAGTCCCCTTGTGGGTCTACGAGCAGTACGTC. Translating gives CASSLVPLWVYEQYV.

The sample holds a few counts of this clonotype. The V and J genes are TRBV20-1 and TRBJ2-7; the D gene is possibly TRBD1 (6 bases). V was clipped by 3 bases and J by 5 bases, with 11 bases between them. CDR3 size: 12 residues. Germline V CDR1 and CDR2: DFQATT, SNEGSKA (reference sequence). This CDR3 is CSASPQGNEQYF. For the CDR3, the DNA is TGCAGTGCTAGTCCCCAGGGGAACGAGCAGTACTTC.

This clonotype has at least ten counts. The chain has TRBV2 and TRBJ2-5; D gene uncertain. The CDR3 has 13 residues. The V and J ends lost 6 bases and 0 bases respectively, with 8 bases between them. Germline assignment: CDR1 SNHLY and CDR2 FYNNEI. CDR3 coding DNA: TGTGCCAGCAGCTTCCCGTACCAAGAGACCCAGTACTTC. As protein: CASSFPYQETQYF.

This clonotype was found a few times. The rearrangement uses TRBV20-1 and TRBJ1-2; TRBD1 might be the D (5 bases). CDR1 and CDR2 (germline): DFQATT, SNEGSKA (reference sequence). CDR3 length equals 13 residues. V was cut by 5 bases and J by 7 bases, with 17 bases left in between. The DNA of the CDR3 is TGCAGTGCTTATTTACCAGGGAGGAGTGGCTACACCTTC. Residues: CSAYLPGRSGYTF.

The sample holds many counts of this clonotype. One end of the junction fails to match germline, which may point to a read error. The CDR3 sequence is CASSQGQSSYNEQFF. DNA of the CDR3: TGCGCCAGCAGCCAAGGACAGAGCTCCTACAATGAGCAGTTCTTC. This chain connects TRBV3-1 to TRBJ2-1, with D maybe TRBD1 (6 bases). CDR1 LGHDT and CDR2 YNNKEL come from the germline V gene (reference sequence). The CDR3 is made up of 15 amino acids.

This clonotype was detected many times. The gene calls are TRBV5-1 and TRBJ1-1; D is undetermined. V lost 0 bases and J 3 bases, leaving 12 bases between the germline ends. This CDR3 spans 15 amino acids. Germline CDR1 reads SGHRS; CDR2 reads YFSETQ. CDR3 sequence (DNA): TGCGCCAGCAGCTTGGCCGAGTTCCAGTACACTGAAGCTTTCTTT. Protein sequence: CASSLAEFQYTEAFF. The whole variable domain, remainder taken from reference TRBV5-1 and TRBJ1-1, is KAGVTQTPRYLIKTRGQQVTLSCSPISGHRSVSWYQQTPGQGLQFLFEYFSETQRNKGNFPGRFSGRQFSNSRSEMNVSTLELGDSALYLCASSLAEFQYTEAFFGQGTRLTVV.